These 21 T cell receptor beta chains were sequenced from one sample in a study of blood T cell repertoires in COVID-19. The protocol was immunoSEQ multiplex PCR, while the TCRdb copy is restricted to in-frame clones and leaves out a portion. The profile shows 97,000 or so clones, roughly 92% of them singletons. Input material: peripheral blood. Receptors originate from a woman in her fifties or sixties with COVID-19, enrolled during active disease.

The chain links TRBV9 to TRBJ2-2; the match to TRBD1 covers 10 bases. Germline CDR1 is SGDLS and CDR2 is YYNGEE. V lost 0 bases, J lost 5 bases, and 10 bases stayed unmatched. This CDR3 contains 18 residues. CDR3 protein: CASSVVKPGTGDTGELFF. The CDR3 DNA reads as TGTGCCAGCAGCGTAGTAAAACCCGGGACAGGGGATACCGGGGAGCTGTTTTTT.

The genes are TRBV5-6 and TRBJ2-3; D remains ambiguous. Germline-derived CDR1 and CDR2 are SGHDT and YYEEEE. Trimming took 4 bases from V and 1 from J, leaving 16 bases between them. This CDR3 contains 16 residues. The CDR3 region has the DNA TGTGCCAGCAGCCTTCAAGTCGGGTCGGGCACAGATACGCAGTATTTT. Translating gives CASSLQVGSGTDTQYF.

The chain has TRBV5-6 and TRBJ1-5, with D unclear. V shed 4 bases and J shed 0 bases, with 8 bases lying between them. The germline V gene encodes CDR1 SGHDT and CDR2 YYEEEE. The CDR3 contains 14 residues. CDR3 coding DNA: TGTGCCAGCAGCCTGACACCTAGCAATCAGCCCCAGCATTTT. It yields the protein CASSLTPSNQPQHF.

The table lists this clone with a count of one. This chain uses TRBV11-2 with TRBJ2-7; 9 positions agree with TRBD2. The CDR3 is made up of 16 amino acids. V trimming: 1 base; J trimming: 5 bases; junction bases outside the gene matches: 9. The germline gives CDR1 SGHAT, CDR2 FQNNGV. CDR3: CASSLVDGLAGHEQYF. The CDR3 DNA follows: TGTGCCAGCAGCTTAGTTGATGGGCTAGCGGGGCACGAGCAGTACTTC.

The chain links TRBV5-1 to TRBJ2-7, with D possibly matching TRBD1 (5 bases). Germline-derived CDR1 and CDR2 are SGHRS and YFSETQ. V gave up 2 bases and J gave up 3 bases, with 9 bases separating them. The CDR3 is 13 residues long. The CDR3 coding sequence is TGCGCCAGCAGCTTCAATCAGGGCTACGAGCAGTACGTC. Its protein is CASSFNQGYEQYV.

The rearrangement links TRBV6-5 to TRBJ2-5; 8 positions agree with TRBD1. This CDR3 comprises 13 residues. Germline V gene data show CDR1 as MNHEY and CDR2 as SVGAGI. The trim removed 6 bases at V and 5 bases at J, leaving 5 bases unmatched. The CDR3 reads CASRAGGGETQYF. For the CDR3, the DNA is TGTGCCAGCAGAGCAGGGGGCGGGGAGACCCAGTACTTC.

This clone came up once. The chain has TRBV5-1 and TRBJ1-1; TRBD1 is a possible D gene (6 bases). Germline V lookup: CDR1 SGHRS, CDR2 YFSETQ. The ends were cut back, 0 bases at V and 5 bases at J, with 14 bases in the middle. The CDR3 covers 15 residues. CDR3 sequence reads: CASSLEGDGWTEAFF. The CDR3 DNA reads as TGCGCCAGCAGCTTGGAGGGGGATGGGTGGACTGAAGCTTTCTTT.

This sequence joins TRBV4-1 and TRBJ1-2; TRBD1 is a possible D gene (6 bases). Germline V gene sequence: CDR1 MGHRA, CDR2 YSYEKL. The CDR3 totals 18 residues. The ends were cut back, 0 bases at V and 3 bases at J, with 20 bases in the middle. CDR3 sequence reads: CASSQDLVIGGRDYGYTF. For the CDR3, the DNA is TGCGCCAGCAGCCAAGATCTTGTTATCGGGGGGCGAGACTATGGCTACACCTTC.

This clone was observed once. The V call is TRBV2, the J call TRBJ2-2; a possible D gene is TRBD1 (5 bases). Trimming left V 2 bases short and J 3 bases short, with 10 bases between. Per germline, CDR1 SNHLY and CDR2 FYNNEI. The CDR3 covers 15 residues. CDR3 DNA sequence: TGTGCCAGCAGTGAAAGGGGAATTTACACCGGGGAGCTGTTTTTT. Amino acids: CASSERGIYTGELFF.

This chain connects TRBV20-1 to TRBJ1-2, with unresolved D. The germline V gene encodes CDR1 DFQATT and CDR2 SNEGSKA (reference sequence). The CDR3 contains 10 residues. Deletions cut 6 bases from V and 8 bases from J, with 10 bases between. The CDR3 sequence is CSARHGGYTF. CDR3 nucleotides: TGCAGTGCGCGACACGGCGGCTACACCTTC.

The chain employs TRBV5-6 and TRBJ2-7; tentative D call: TRBD2 (6 bases). Germline V gives CDR1 SGHDT, CDR2 YYEEEE. Trimming stripped 10 bases from V and 0 bases from J, with 17 bases between. This CDR3 region has 14 residues. CDR3 residues: CARRGAGSSYEQYV. DNA of the CDR3: TGTGCCCGCCGAGGGGCGGGGAGCTCCTACGAGCAGTACGTC.

This chain joins TRBV2 and TRBJ2-5; D unclear. CDR3 size: 11 residues. Trimming stripped 8 bases from V and 5 bases from J, with 9 bases between. Germline V CDR1 and CDR2: SNHLY, FYNNEI. The CDR3 bases are TGTGCCAGCCGGAGTTGGGAGACCCAGTACTTC. It yields the protein CASRSWETQYF. The variable domain in full, with the rest retrieved from reference TRBV2 and TRBJ2-5, is EPEVTQTPSHQVTQMGQEVILRCVPISNHLYFYWYRQILGQKVEFLVSFYNNEISEKSEIFDDQFSVERPDGSNFTLKIRSTKLEDSAMYFCASRSWETQYFGPGTRLLVL.

This chain connects TRBV11-1 to TRBJ2-1; TRBD2 matches at 8 bases. CDR1 is SGHAT and CDR2 is FQDESV in the germline V gene (reference sequence). The J segment lost 7 bases and the V segment lost 6 bases, leaving 14 bases of the junction unmatched. This CDR3 spans 16 amino acids. CDR3 sequence reads: CASRGIPGLVRNEQFF. CDR3 DNA: TGTGCCAGCAGAGGAATACCGGGACTAGTGAGGAATGAGCAGTTCTTC.

The chain recombines TRBV27 with TRBJ2-3; 8 bases align to TRBD2. This CDR3 has 15 amino acids. Trimming at V came to 3 bases and at J to 6 bases, leaving 8 bases not matched to a gene. The germline gives CDR1 MNHEY, CDR2 SMNVEV (reference sequence). The CDR3 sequence is CASSFLAGGTDTQYF. CDR3 in DNA: TGTGCCAGCAGTTTTTTGGCGGGGGGTACGGATACGCAGTATTTT.

The CDR3 is CASSYTPTGNYGYTF. The CDR3 DNA follows: TGTGCCAGCAGTTACACCCCAACAGGGAACTATGGCTACACCTTC. The rearrangement links TRBV6-2 or TRBV6-3 to TRBJ1-2; maybe TRBD1 (6 bases). CDR3 size: 15 residues. V lost 2 bases to trimming and J lost 2 bases, with 12 bases between them. Germline V gene sequence: CDR1 MNHEY, CDR2 SVGEGT.

The CDR3 DNA reads TGTGCCAGCAGCCCCCGAGGACAGGGCTGGAACATTCAGTACTTC. Its protein is CASSPRGQGWNIQYF. The chain links TRBV5-6 to TRBJ2-4, with 8 bases matching TRBD1. CDR3 length: 15 amino acids. Germline V lookup: CDR1 SGHDT, CDR2 YYEEEE. The J segment lost 7 bases and the V segment lost 4 bases, leaving 10 bases of the junction unmatched.

The chain couples TRBV7-2 to TRBJ1-1; TRBD1 agrees at 10 bases. Germline V gene data show CDR1 as SGHTA and CDR2 as FQGNSA. The V and J ends lost 5 bases and 5 bases, in that order; junction bases with no gene match: 8. The CDR3 extends over 15 amino acids. In nucleotides, the CDR3 is TGTGCCAGCAGCACAGACAGGGGGCGGCTAACTGAAGCTTTCTTT. Its protein product is CASSTDRGRLTEAFF.

The J gene is TRBJ1-1, the V gene TRBV5-1; D gene uncertain. CDR3 length: 15 amino acids. Trimming left V 6 bases short and J 1 base short, with 16 bases between. Germline V lookup: CDR1 SGHRS, CDR2 YFSETQ. The CDR3 DNA follows: TGCGCCAGCATGCTCCTGGGAGGCCCGAACACTGAAGCTTTCTTT. This encodes CASMLLGGPNTEAFF.

The rearrangement uses TRBV5-5 and TRBJ1-1, with 9 bases lining up with TRBD1. Germline V gene lookup returns CDR1 SGHKS and CDR2 YYEKEE (reference sequence). The CDR3 consists of 13 residues. With V trimmed by 0 bases and J by 6 bases, 0 bases remained unmatched. The CDR3: CASSLGDRAEAFF. CDR3 in DNA: TGTGCCAGCAGCTTGGGGGACAGGGCTGAAGCTTTCTTT.

The V call is TRBV25-1, the J call TRBJ2-7; no definite D call. The CDR3 length is 13 residues. V lost 3 bases, J lost 7 bases, and 13 bases lay in between. Germline CDR1 reads MGHDK; CDR2 reads SYGVNS. CDR3 sequence reads: CASSEVFLGEQYF. CDR3 nucleotides: TGTGCCAGCAGTGAGGTTTTTCTAGGAGAGCAGTACTTC.

The chain uses TRBV2 and TRBJ2-4; a possible D gene is TRBD1 (6 bases). Trimming took off 7 bases at V and 0 bases at J, with 22 bases between the two ends. Germline values: CDR1 SNHLY, CDR2 FYNNEI. This CDR3 is built from 18 residues. The CDR3 is CASKKELWTVLAKNIQYF. CDR3 coding DNA: TGTGCCAGCAAGAAAGAACTGTGGACAGTTCTAGCCAAAAACATTCAGTACTTC. Combining the CDR3 with reference TRBV2 and TRBJ2-4 gives the whole variable domain EPEVTQTPSHQVTQMGQEVILRCVPISNHLYFYWYRQILGQKVEFLVSFYNNEISEKSEIFDDQFSVERPDGSNFTLKIRSTKLEDSAMYFCASKKELWTVLAKNIQYFGAGTRLSVL.